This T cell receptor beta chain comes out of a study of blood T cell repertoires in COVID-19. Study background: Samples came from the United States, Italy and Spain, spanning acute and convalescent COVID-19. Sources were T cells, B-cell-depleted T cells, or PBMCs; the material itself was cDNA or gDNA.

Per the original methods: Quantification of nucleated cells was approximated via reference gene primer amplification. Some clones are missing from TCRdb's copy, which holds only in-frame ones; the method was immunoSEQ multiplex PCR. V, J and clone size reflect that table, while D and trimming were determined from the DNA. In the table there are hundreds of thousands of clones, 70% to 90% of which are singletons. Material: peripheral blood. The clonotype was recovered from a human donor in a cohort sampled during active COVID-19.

Here the CDR3 DNA reads TGTGCTAGTGGTTTGGGTACTAGCGGGGGGGCATTCAATGAGCAGTTCTTC. This codes for CASGLGTSGGAFNEQFF. V and J are TRBV12-5 and TRBJ2-1, with TRBD2 matching 13 bases. V gave up 1 base and J gave up 6 bases; unmatched junction bases: 6. Germline CDR1 is LGHNT and CDR2 is FRNRAP. The CDR3 sequence is 17 residues long.